This T cell receptor (beta chain) was captured by sequencing in a study of naive and memory T cell subsets. CDR3 size: 13 residues. V lost 3 bases and J lost 3, with 9 bases in between. Germline CDR1 reads DFQATT; CDR2 reads SNEGSKA (reference sequence). Findings and caveats of the study: Diversity fell and Gini index rose from naive through CM, EM, EMRA.

At least ten counts were recorded for this clonotype. No antigen is known for it. Both TRBC1 and TRBC2 were covered by a beta constant-region primer of two equimolar oligonucleotides. TCRdb recomputed calls from the UMI-ligation and nested PCR reads with MiXCR, one row per CDR3 protein. The sample shows tens of thousands of distinct CDR3 sequences, around 7% of them seen only once. The chain joins TRBV20-1 to TRBJ1-3; D is perhaps TRBD1 (6 bases). Material for sequencing was central memory CD4+ T cells from blood. The sequence was collected from a human donor in good health. The CDR3 sequence: CSASTGFGNTIYF. CDR3 sequence (DNA): TGCAGTGCTAGTACAGGGTTTGGAAACACCATATATTTT.